Reported below is one T cell receptor (beta chain). No antigen is known for it. Assay: immunoSEQ multiplex PCR; the TCRdb copy retains only in-frame clones and omits some. The sample includes about 120,000 clones, 85% to 90% of them seen just once. This specimen comes from a study of T cell responses to AZD1222 COVID-19 vaccine. Across the study: Pooling was applied to second doses at about 4 or about 12 weeks.

Study-level points and caveats: Researchers report vaccine-associated CD4 TCRs spanning spike, with dominance at 160-218 and 743-854. Clonal diversity was possibly underestimated, and white British individuals and females predominated among donors. Samples come after the peak T cell response, not at day 14.

Germline V gives CDR1 SEHNR, CDR2 FQNEAQ (reference sequence). V was clipped by 4 bases and J by 0 bases, with 7 bases between them. The CDR3 is made up of 15 amino acids. Sequences were derived from peripheral blood, sampled on day 0 of AZD1222 vaccination. The sequence was obtained from an adult in good health. The chain combines TRBV7-9 with TRBJ2-6, with D hard to call. The CDR3 protein is CASSWVGSGANVLTF. CDR3 bases: TGTGCCAGCAGCTGGGTTGGCTCTGGGGCCAACGTCCTGACTTTC. Based on the CDR3 plus reference TRBV7-9 and TRBJ2-6, the full variable domain is DTGVSQNPRHKITKRGQNVTFRCDPISEHNRLYWYRQTLGQGPEFLTYFQNEAQLEKSRLLSDRFSAERPKGSFSTLEIQRTEQGDSAMYLCASSWVGSGANVLTFGAGSRLTVL.